This T cell receptor (beta chain) was obtained from a study of human T cells and chemical hapten exposure. Study-wide context: Upper inner arm skin measuring about 2 cm by about 2 cm received 2% DPC for sensitization.

This clonotype was found a few times. Time point specified: patch test 2, 6 weeks after DPC sensitization. The treatment here: therapeutic diphenylcyclopropenone sensitization with weekly scalp DPC. TCRdb reprocessed the RACE reads via MiXCR and lists one record per CDR3 protein. The repertoire holds a few hundred thousand distinct CDR3 sequences, with just under 6.5% as singletons. This material consisted of whole blood, taken in connection with sensitization to the hapten diphenylcyclopropenone (DPC). The TCR sequence derives from a woman aged 18-35 years with alopecia areata. Some clones in this sample may be carry-over from other donors' samples.

CDR3 sequence reads: CAQAGGDTGELFF. CDR3 coding DNA: TGTGCACAAGCGGGGGGTGACACCGGGGAGCTGTTTTTT. The chain joins TRBV2 to TRBJ2-2; TRBD2 matches 9 bases. Per the germline V gene, CDR1 is SNHLY and CDR2 is FYNNEI. The CDR3 runs 13 residues.